This TCR beta chain is from a study of vaccination effects on CD4 cells after COVID-19. Study information: After the second dose, samples were taken at median day 72.

Trimming stripped 5 bases from V and 6 bases from J, with 10 bases between. The CDR3 extends over 12 amino acids. Looked up from germline, CDR1 is SGHRS and CDR2 is YFSETQ. Regarding this clone: What it binds is unknown.

Method: immunoSEQ multiplex PCR; TCRdb's copy keeps in-frame clones and lacks some. The data hold approximately 61,000 clones, with 73% observed a single time. Sequencing followed a ViraFEST assay step that expanded antigen-specific CD4+ T cells with viral peptide pools. Having been cultured for 10 days, the cells underwent CD4+ T cell isolation. Every participant took two doses of the BNT162b2 or mRNA-1273 vaccine. Cultures of under 2.5 million PBMC per well contained approximately 10 IU/ml IL-2 plus 10 ug/ml peptides. The TCR was taken from a human donor who received a COVID-19 vaccine. The material sequenced was CD4+ T cells from PBMCs cultured with HCoV-229E spike peptides, taken after COVID-19 vaccination. The chain recombines TRBV5-1 with TRBJ2-3, with D possibly matching TRBD2 (5 bases). The CDR3 region has the DNA TGCGCCAGCAGTTATAGCGCGGATACGCAGTATTTT. Translating it yields CASSYSADTQYF.